These 20 T cell receptor beta chains were all obtained from the same sample, sequenced in a study of regulatory T cells in long-lasting Graves disease. According to the study, TCR beta libraries were built with iRepertoire HTBI primers and CDR3-region Arm-PCR. TCRdb used MiXCR to reprocess the multiplex PCR reads, holding one entry per CDR3 protein. The sample contains around 450,000 distinct CDR3 sequences, around a fifth of which appear only once. Time point of the sample: persistent/refractory GD, antithyroid drugs over 5 years with positive TRAb. The TCR library was made from RNA extracted from PBMCs. Sequencing used peripheral blood mononuclear cells (PBMCs), obtained when the disease was refractory, from a patient treated with antithyroid drugs. The receptors stem from a female donor with Graves disease.

This rearrangement joins TRBV30 to TRBJ1-5; D remains ambiguous. V was pared by 0 bases and J by 7 bases, with 10 bases between. The CDR3 is 13 residues long. Germline assignment: CDR1 GTSNPN and CDR2 SVGIG (reference sequence). The DNA of the CDR3 is TGTGCCTGGAGTGTAAGCACGGGGCAGCCCCAGCATTTT. Protein: CAWSVSTGQPQHF.

Concerning this clonotype: A single base separates this from a much larger clone, so it may be a read error. This chain's CDR3 is CASTPGEVWTEAFF. CDR3 DNA: TGTGCCAGCACCCCTGGGGAGGTTTGGACTGAAGCTTTCTTT. The chain employs TRBV12-3 or TRBV12-4 and TRBJ1-1; D remains unclear. This CDR3 is built from 14 residues. V lost 7 bases, J lost 5 bases, and 17 bases lay in between.

Many counts were recorded for this clonotype. The chain uses TRBV28 and TRBJ2-7; 8 positions agree with TRBD2. CDR1 and CDR2 (germline): MDHEN, SYDVKM. With 8 bases clipped from V and 4 bases from J, the junction kept 10 bases outside the gene matches. The CDR3 has 14 amino acids. CDR3 region: CASRFREGRYEQYF. CDR3 nucleotides: TGTGCCAGCCGGTTCCGGGAGGGCCGATACGAGCAGTACTTC.

The rearrangement joins TRBV20-1 to TRBJ2-7, with D tentatively TRBD1 (6 bases). Germline-derived CDR1 and CDR2 are DFQATT and SNEGSKA (reference sequence). V lost 0 bases and J 2 bases, leaving 11 bases between the germline ends. This CDR3 is 14 amino acids long. The DNA of the CDR3 is TGCAGTGCTAGAGATACAGGGAGAACCTACGAGCAGTACTTC. It translates to CSARDTGRTYEQYF.

At least ten counts were recorded for this clonotype. The chain uses TRBV7-2 and TRBJ2-7; D gene unclear. The CDR3 has 13 amino acids. Germline V gene sequence: CDR1 SGHTA, CDR2 FQGNSA. Trimming shortened V by 1 base and J by 13 bases, and 17 bases separated the two germline ends. Here the CDR3 DNA reads TGTGCCAGCAGCTTAGTTGGTGAGGCTTGGGGATACTTC. Protein: CASSLVGEAWGYF.

This clonotype has just a few counts. The chain links TRBV4-2 to TRBJ1-1, with D unclear. CDR3 length: 14 amino acids. Looked up from germline, CDR1 is LGHNA and CDR2 is YNFKEQ. V was cut by 0 bases and J by 4 bases, with 9 bases left in between. The CDR3 here is CASSQDWEATEAFF. The CDR3 DNA reads TGTGCCAGCAGCCAAGATTGGGAGGCCACTGAAGCTTTCTTT.

The chain employs TRBV4-2 and TRBJ2-3; TRBD1 might be the D (5 bases). V shed 0 bases and J shed 3 bases, with 13 bases lying between them. Per germline, CDR1 LGHNA and CDR2 YNFKEQ. This CDR3 is built from 16 residues. In DNA, the CDR3 is TGTGCCAGCAGCCAAGAAGAAGTCCAGGGAACAGATACGCAGTATTTT. Translated: CASSQEEVQGTDTQYF.

At least ten counts were recorded for this clonotype. The V and J genes are TRBV3-1 and TRBJ1-2; D possibly corresponds to TRBD1 (5 bases). This CDR3 is 15 amino acids long. Trimming stripped 1 base from V and 2 bases from J, with 11 bases between. CDR1 LGHDT and CDR2 YNNKEL come from the germline V gene (reference sequence). In nucleotides, the CDR3 is TGTGCCAGCAGCCAAGGCTACGGGGGGAACTATGGCTACACCTTC. This codes for CASSQGYGGNYGYTF.

The V call is TRBV5-1, the J call TRBJ2-5, with 7 bases aligning to TRBD2. The V and J ends lost 3 bases and 5 bases, in that order; junction bases with no gene match: 13. The CDR3 contains 16 residues. Germline V CDR1 and CDR2: SGHRS, YFSETQ. The CDR3 spells CASSWGLTGEEETQYF. DNA of the CDR3: TGCGCCAGCAGCTGGGGACTAACGGGGGAAGAGGAGACCCAGTACTTC.

This clonotype was recorded many times. The chain is built from TRBV6-1 and TRBJ1-6; D perhaps matches TRBD1 (5 bases). CDR1 and CDR2 from the germline V gene are MNHNS and SASEGT. V shed 7 bases and J shed 9 bases, with 10 bases lying between them. The length of the CDR3 is 12 residues. The chain's CDR3 is CASNEGISPLHF. CDR3 nucleotide sequence: TGTGCCAGCAACGAGGGGATTTCACCCCTCCACTTT.

The chain uses TRBV19 and TRBJ1-4; D unresolved. V lost 3 bases and J lost 5, with 19 bases in between. Germline CDR1 reads LNHDA; CDR2 reads SQIVND (reference sequence). The CDR3 totals 17 residues. The CDR3 loop is CASSIGPFIDPNEKLFF. The CDR3 DNA reads TGTGCCAGTAGTATCGGACCGTTTATCGACCCAAATGAAAAACTGTTTTTT.

The V call is TRBV6-1, the J call TRBJ1-1; TRBD1 aligns across 8 bases. Trimming took 2 bases from V and 11 from J; bases not matched to a gene: 4. The germline V gene has CDR1 MNHNS and CDR2 SASEGT. The CDR3 spans 12 residues. CDR3 bases: TGTGCCAGCAGTGAAATGGACAGGGCGGCTTTCTTT. This encodes CASSEMDRAAFF.

This chain links TRBV27 with TRBJ2-7; either TRBD1 or TRBD2 may fit D (5 bases each). This CDR3 region has 16 residues. The V end was cut by 5 bases, the J end by 3 bases, with 20 bases between. Germline CDR1 reads MNHEY; CDR2 reads SMNVEV (reference sequence). CDR3 sequence: CASSNPPEGKSYEQYF. The CDR3 nucleotides are TGTGCCAGCAGTAACCCCCCTGAGGGGAAAAGCTACGAGCAGTACTTC.

This clonotype was seen repeatedly, ten times or more. The rearrangement links TRBV12-3 or TRBV12-4 to TRBJ2-7, with D uncertain. This CDR3 has 13 amino acids. V was cut by 6 bases and J by 3 bases, with 12 bases left in between. For the CDR3, the DNA is TGTGCCAGCAGCATCCGGGCCAACTACGAGCAGTACTTC. Translation gives CASSIRANYEQYF.

This clonotype came up many times. The rearrangement joins TRBV24-1 to TRBJ2-7; no definite D call. CDR1 KGHDR and CDR2 SFDVKD come from the germline V gene. The CDR3 loop spans 14 amino acids. The V end lost 4 bases, the J end lost 0 bases, and 9 bases lay between the germline ends. The CDR3 sequence is CATSEAGISYEQYF. CDR3 bases: TGTGCCACCAGTGAAGCAGGAATCTCCTACGAGCAGTACTTC.

This clonotype showed up just a few times. The chain uses TRBV5-1 and TRBJ2-7; 10 bases align to TRBD2. CDR3 length: 15 residues. Germline V lookup: CDR1 SGHRS, CDR2 YFSETQ. Losses at the gene ends were 4 bases for V and 2 bases for J; bases not matched to a gene: 6. CDR3 in DNA: TGCGCCAGCAGCAGGACTAGCGGACAGACCTACGAGCAGTACTTC. Amino acid sequence: CASSRTSGQTYEQYF.

This clonotype occurred a few times. This chain links TRBV20-1 with TRBJ1-5; no clear D gene. CDR1 is DFQATT, CDR2 SNEGSKA, per germline (reference sequence). This CDR3 has 14 residues. Trimming removed 1 base from V and 2 bases from J, with 9 bases in between. The CDR3 sequence is CSARGTWGNQPQHF. Written as DNA, the CDR3 is TGCAGTGCTAGAGGTACCTGGGGCAATCAGCCCCAGCATTTT.

This clonotype came up many times. The chain uses TRBV12-3 or TRBV12-4 and TRBJ2-7; weak D call: TRBD2 (6 bases). The CDR3 has 14 residues. V was pared by 4 bases and J by 2 bases, with 12 bases between. CDR3: CASSSPDYPYEQYF. CDR3 sequence (DNA): TGTGCCAGCAGTTCCCCGGACTACCCCTACGAGCAGTACTTC.

The V gene is TRBV12-3 or TRBV12-4, the J gene TRBJ2-1; 8 bases are a match to TRBD2. The CDR3 is 16 amino acids. Germline trimming cut 7 bases from V and 4 bases from J; bases unmatched to any gene: 12. The CDR3 DNA reads as TGTGCCAGCATTGTGGCGGGAGGCCGTCAATACAATGAGCAGTTCTTC. It translates to CASIVAGGRQYNEQFF.

The sample holds a few counts of this clonotype. The J gene is TRBJ2-2, the V gene TRBV6-1, with D possibly matching TRBD2 (5 bases). Trimming pared 4 bases from V and 7 bases from J, leaving 10 bases between. Germline CDR1 reads MNHNS; CDR2 reads SASEGT. There are 13 residues in the CDR3. The CDR3 DNA is TGTGCCAGCAGTGTTCTCCGGGGCGGGGAGCTGTTTTTT. Translating it yields CASSVLRGGELFF.